The 14 T cell receptor beta chains below were found in one sample sequenced in a study of T cells in Graves' hyperthyroidism and ophthalmopathy. RNA transcripts were the template for amplifying TCR beta CDR3 regions. Researchers ran a first-round RT-PCR on the TCR CDR3 using the HTBI primer set. TCRdb fed the multiplex PCR reads into MiXCR, producing one record per CDR3 protein. The sample includes approximately 740,000 distinct CDR3 sequences, 14% of them seen just once. Specimen: blood. These receptors all come from a woman between 18 and 29 years old with Graves' hyperthyroidism.

The chain links TRBV6-1 to TRBJ1-6; TRBD1 might be the D (5 bases). Trimming left V 7 bases short and J 0 bases short, with 16 bases between. This CDR3 comprises 17 residues. Germline-derived CDR1 and CDR2 are MNHNS and SASEGT. In DNA form, the CDR3 reads TGTGCCAGCATTGACAGCAGTCGAAGCTCCTATAATTCACCCCTCCACTTT. Protein product: CASIDSSRSSYNSPLHF.

This chain connects TRBV4-1 to TRBJ2-3, with unresolved D. Trimming removed 0 bases from V and 0 bases from J, with 10 bases in between. The CDR3 covers 16 residues. Looked up from germline, CDR1 is MGHRA and CDR2 is YSYEKL. CDR3 region: CASSQDFPSSTDTQYF. CDR3 sequence (DNA): TGCGCCAGCAGCCAAGATTTCCCATCTAGCACAGATACGCAGTATTTT.

This clonotype was observed many times. The chain carries TRBV7-2 and TRBJ2-1; the D gene is possibly TRBD2 (5 bases). The CDR3 totals 12 residues. Looked up from germline, CDR1 is SGHTA and CDR2 is FQGNSA. The V end was cut by 5 bases, the J end by 15 bases, with 17 bases between. CDR3 nucleotide sequence: TGTGCCAGCAGCCCAGAGGGCCAGTTTTGGTTCTTC. Amino acids: CASSPEGQFWFF.

J is TRBJ2-3 and V is TRBV6-1; TRBD1 matches at 10 bases. V was pared by 6 bases and J by 2 bases, with 5 bases of the junction left unmatched. Germline V lookup: CDR1 MNHNS, CDR2 SASEGT. The CDR3 runs 15 residues. CDR3 sequence (DNA): TGTGCCAGCAGCCGGGACAGGGGATTCACAGATACGCAGTATTTT. The encoded protein is CASSRDRGFTDTQYF.

This chain links TRBV4-1 with TRBJ2-2; D remains ambiguous. V gave up 0 bases and J gave up 5 bases, with 13 bases separating them. Germline V CDR1 and CDR2: MGHRA, YSYEKL. This CDR3 region has 16 residues. The CDR3 sequence is CASSQEPLHGTGELFF. CDR3 coding DNA: TGCGCCAGCAGCCAAGAACCCCTACACGGTACCGGGGAGCTGTTTTTT.

The gene calls are TRBV20-1 and TRBJ2-5; TRBD1 is a possible D gene (8 bases). Germline lookup yields CDR1 DFQATT and CDR2 SNEGSKA (reference sequence). The V end was cut by 7 bases, the J end by 4 bases, with 19 bases between. CDR3 size: 14 residues. CDR3 coding DNA: TGCAGTGTCACTGACAGGGGAGGGTCAGAGACCCAGTACTTC. It yields the protein CSVTDRGGSETQYF.

This clonotype showed up many times. This chain connects TRBV2 to TRBJ1-6; D remains unclear. The germline CDR1 and CDR2 sequences are SNHLY and FYNNEI. The CDR3 extends over 11 amino acids. The V gene lost 2 bases and the J gene lost 9 bases, with 2 bases spanning the gap. In DNA, the CDR3 is TGTGCCAGCAGTGAATTTTCACCCCTCCACTTT. The encoded protein is CASSEFSPLHF.

The chain uses TRBV28 and TRBJ1-3; D ambiguous. V gave up 1 base and J gave up 0 bases, with 13 bases separating them. This CDR3 is 17 amino acids long. Germline V gene data show CDR1 as MDHEN and CDR2 as SYDVKM. The CDR3 here is CASSLFSGINSGNTIYF. Written as DNA, the CDR3 is TGTGCCAGCAGTTTATTTTCAGGAATAAACTCTGGAAACACCATATATTTT.

This clonotype was counted at least ten times. The rearrangement links TRBV29-1 to TRBJ1-2; 9 bases agree with TRBD1. CDR1 is SQVTM and CDR2 is ANQGSEA in the germline V gene. The CDR3 contains 12 residues. The junction had 6 bases not matched to a gene; V was cut back by 6 bases and J by 7 bases. The DNA for the CDR3 is TGCAGCGTCGAAACAGGGGGCGGTGGCTACACCTTC. This codes for CSVETGGGGYTF.

This clonotype came up many times. The genes are TRBV30 and TRBJ2-7; 9 positions match TRBD2. CDR1 and CDR2 (germline): GTSNPN, SVGIG (reference sequence). The junction had 11 bases not matched to a gene; V was cut back by 4 bases and J by 7 bases. The length of the CDR3 is 14 residues. This chain's CDR3 is CAWIWLAGSGEQYF. CDR3 in DNA: TGTGCCTGGATTTGGCTAGCGGGATCAGGAGAGCAGTACTTC.

This clonotype was observed at least ten times. This rearrangement joins TRBV27 to TRBJ2-1; D gene unclear. Trimming stripped 3 bases from V and 3 bases from J, with 9 bases between. Germline V gives CDR1 MNHEY, CDR2 SMNVEV (reference sequence). The length of the CDR3 is 14 residues. The CDR3 DNA follows: TGTGCCAGCAGTTTGATGACTGGCTACAATGAGCAGTTCTTC. This gives the protein CASSLMTGYNEQFF.

Only a few counts were recorded for this clonotype. This sequence joins TRBV29-1 and TRBJ1-1; the D gene is possibly TRBD1 (5 bases). The CDR3 is 13 residues long. V dropped 4 bases and J dropped 3 bases, with 12 bases sitting between them. CDR1 is SQVTM and CDR2 is ANQGSEA in the germline V gene. CDR3 bases: TGCAGCGTTGCAACAGGAAAATACACTGAAGCTTTCTTT. Protein product: CSVATGKYTEAFF.

The table lists this clonotype with many counts. CDR3 bases: TGTGCCAGCAGATTCAGGGTCGGGGATGAAAAACTGTTTTTT. Protein product: CASRFRVGDEKLFF. The rearrangement uses TRBV11-2 and TRBJ1-4, with D perhaps TRBD1 (5 bases). The CDR3 contains 14 residues. The V end was cut by 6 bases, the J end by 6 bases, with 14 bases between. Per the germline V gene, CDR1 is SGHAT and CDR2 is FQNNGV.

This clonotype showed up many times. The V call is TRBV2, the J call TRBJ2-1; TRBD2 might be the D (7 bases). V gave up 7 bases and J gave up 4 bases, with 14 bases separating them. Germline V gene sequence: CDR1 SNHLY, CDR2 FYNNEI. This CDR3 is built from 14 residues. CDR3 in amino acids: CASKVGGGYNEQFF. CDR3 nucleotide sequence: TGTGCCAGCAAAGTGGGAGGGGGGTACAATGAGCAGTTCTTC.